This TCR beta chain was recorded in a study of OX40 agonist ivuxolimab in advanced cancers. At the level of the whole study: The costimulatory receptor OX40 (CD134) was targeted by ivuxolimab, a fully human IgG2 agonistic monoclonal antibody. Intravenous ivuxolimab was administered to patients every 2 weeks at six dose levels: 0.01, 0.1, 0.3, 1.5, 3 and 10 mg/kg. Of the 50 or so patients in dose escalation, about 20 had hepatocellular carcinoma, around 15 had melanoma, 9 had renal cell carcinoma and 9 had head and neck cancer. In the dose-escalation cohort, more than 75% of patients were male, and the mean age was around 60 years, with a range of roughly 20 to 80. Prior anti-PD-1, anti-PD-L1 or anti-CTLA-4 therapy was permitted, and checkpoint inhibitors had been received by around 40% of dose-escalation patients. Partial responses occurred in three dose-escalation patients, of whom one had hepatocellular carcinoma and two had cutaneous melanoma. The point of sequencing TCRbeta in the periphery was to test whether ivuxolimab changed TCR sequence diversity and drove clonal T-cell expansion. The paper describes the monotherapy dose-escalation part (N of about 47 patients) of the phase I trial of ivuxolimab.

Genomic DNA was extracted from sorted cells for sequencing of the TCRbeta CDR3 region. TCRbeta CDR3 regions were sequenced using the immunoSEQ Assay. TCRdb provides this immuneACCESS table in a form limited to in-frame rearrangements. Some clones are lacking; in checked studies, under half of them reflect an unresolved V gene, and why the rest are absent is not known. This sample has some 110,000 clones in its table, and 85% to 95% of those were observed once. The ten largest account for more than 0.15% of the sample. This clone was seen only a few times. The specificity of this receptor is unknown. No quality values exist for individual bases; no much larger clone is one base distant. The trim is 4 bases for V and 5 bases for J, with a gap of 12 bases between the germline ends. The germline V gene yields SGDLS for CDR1 and YYNGEE for CDR2. The CDR3 runs 13 amino acids, cysteine and phenylalanine included. The entry retains the CDR3 DNA only, 39 bases that are in frame from base 1.

The full study reports these points: Antigen specificity was not determined for the clonally expanded peripheral T cells. Clonal expansion of both CD4+ and CD8+ blood T cells was observed from baseline to week 6 at doses 0.1 to 3.0 mg/kg. Low levels of normalized T-cell clonal expansion were also seen in some patients who did not respond. Partial responders in the 0.1-3.0 mg/kg groups had among the lowest normalized peripheral clonal expansion, especially among CD8+ T cells. After ivuxolimab, more expanded clones were found on average in CD8+ T cells than in CD4+ T cells.

The trial excluded patients who had a history of autoimmune disease or who were on systemic immunosuppression. Peripheral blood for TCR sequencing was collected from all dose cohorts at baseline, on cycle 4 day 1, and on cycle 7 day 1. The samples were drawn from a first-in-human, open-label, multicenter phase I dose-escalation trial of ivuxolimab. Adults with locally advanced or metastatic head and neck squamous cell, hepatocellular, melanoma or renal cell carcinoma were enrolled in the trial. Before TCR sequencing, CD4+ T cells and CD8+ T cells from peripheral blood were sorted into separate populations.

Sequences were derived from CD4+ or CD8+ T cells sorted from blood, sampled in a trial of the OX40 agonist ivuxolimab. The V and J genes are TRBV9 and TRBJ2-5, and TRBD1 may be the D gene, going by 5 matching bases. This sequence was found in an adult with an advanced solid tumor such as melanoma, head and neck, liver or kidney cancer. CDR3 reads: CASSQGVGETQYF. The DNA is TGTGCCAGCAGCCAAGGGGTCGGGGAGACCCAGTACTTC.